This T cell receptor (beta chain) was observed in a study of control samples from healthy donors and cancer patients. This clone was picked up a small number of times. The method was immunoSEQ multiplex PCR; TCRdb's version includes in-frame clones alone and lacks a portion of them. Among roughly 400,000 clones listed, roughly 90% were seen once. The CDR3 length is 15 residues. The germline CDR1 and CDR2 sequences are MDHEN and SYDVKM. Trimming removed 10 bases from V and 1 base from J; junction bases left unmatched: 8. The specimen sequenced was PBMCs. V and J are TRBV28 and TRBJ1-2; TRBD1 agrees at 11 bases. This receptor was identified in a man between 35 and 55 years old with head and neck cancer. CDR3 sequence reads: CATRTGGAFNYGYTF. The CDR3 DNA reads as TGTGCCACCCGGACAGGGGGCGCCTTTAACTATGGCTACACCTTC.